One sample yielded the 30 T cell receptor beta chains listed below, sequenced in a study of blood T cell repertoires in COVID-19. Data came from immunoSEQ multiplex PCR; TCRdb stores just in-frame clones and leaves some out. The sample holds about 140,000 clones, 65% to 80% seen once. Input material: peripheral blood. The receptors derive from a man aged 55 to 69 with acute or convalescent COVID-19.

V usage is TRBV11-1 and J usage is TRBJ2-3; 9 bases line up with TRBD1. V dropped 5 bases and J dropped 9; count of bases not matched to a gene: 6. Germline-derived CDR1 and CDR2 are SGHAT and FQDESV (reference sequence). The CDR3 runs 13 residues. CDR3 sequence: CASSPDRGGTQYF. CDR3 sequence (DNA): TGTGCCAGCAGCCCGGACAGGGGAGGGACGCAGTATTTT.

The chain joins TRBV4-3 to TRBJ2-1, with D possibly TRBD2 on 5 matching bases. Looked up from germline, CDR1 is LGHNA and CDR2 is YSLEER. The CDR3 length is 15 residues. V was shortened by 5 bases and J by 3 bases, with 14 bases between the two germline ends. Here the CDR3 DNA reads TGCGCCAGCAGCTTCGGACTCCTAGACTACAATGAGCAGTTCTTC. It codes for CASSFGLLDYNEQFF.

V usage is TRBV7-9 and J usage is TRBJ1-1, with 7 bases aligning to TRBD1. V lost 5 bases, J lost 4 bases, and 4 bases stayed unmatched. The CDR3 is 13 residues long. CDR1 and CDR2 from the germline V gene are SEHNR and FQNEAQ (reference sequence). CDR3 DNA sequence: TGTGCCAGCAGCCCCCAGGGGGGCACTGAAGCTTTCTTT. It encodes CASSPQGGTEAFF. Complete variable domain (other parts from reference TRBV7-9 and TRBJ1-1): DTGVSQNPRHKITKRGQNVTFRCDPISEHNRLYWYRQTLGQGPEFLTYFQNEAQLEKSRLLSDRFSAERPKGSFSTLEIQRTEQGDSAMYLCASSPQGGTEAFFGQGTRLTVV.

The chain joins TRBV4-1 to TRBJ1-2; D is perhaps TRBD1 (5 bases). The CDR3 has 15 amino acids. Trimming stripped 1 base from V and 8 bases from J, with 17 bases between. CDR1 and CDR2 from the germline V gene are MGHRA and YSYEKL. The DNA of the CDR3 is TGCGCCAGCAGCCAAGTAGGGGTCAGGGCAGGGGGCTACACCTTC. Translated: CASSQVGVRAGGYTF.

The chain is built from TRBV5-1 and TRBJ1-6; TRBD1 matches 9 bases. The V and J ends lost 3 bases and 10 bases, in that order; junction bases with no gene match: 8. Germline-derived CDR1 and CDR2 are SGHRS and YFSETQ. This CDR3 is 15 amino acids long. The CDR3 coding sequence is TGCGCCAGCAGCTATACCGGGACAGGGCAATCACCCCTCCACTTT. It translates to CASSYTGTGQSPLHF.

This rearrangement joins TRBV10-3 to TRBJ2-7; tentatively, D is TRBD1 (6 bases). Trimming left V 4 bases short and J 2 bases short, with 18 bases between. CDR1 and CDR2 (germline): ENHRY, SYGVKD. CDR3 length equals 16 residues. In nucleotides, the CDR3 is TGTGCCATCAGTGGGGCCTGGACAGAACGAACCTACGAGCAGTACTTC. Translated, it gives CAISGAWTERTYEQYF.

This chain uses TRBV24-1 with TRBJ2-7; TRBD1 might be the D (6 bases). CDR3 length equals 15 residues. With 3 bases removed from V and 0 bases from J, the gap between germline ends came to 11 bases. Germline CDR1 reads KGHDR; CDR2 reads SFDVKD. CDR3: CATSDTTGSSYEQYF. The CDR3 region has the DNA TGTGCCACCAGTGATACGACAGGTAGCTCCTACGAGCAGTACTTC.

The chain carries TRBV29-1 and TRBJ2-7, with a tentative D call TRBD2 (6 bases). The CDR3 runs to 11 residues. The germline V gene has CDR1 SQVTM and CDR2 ANQGSEA. V was clipped by 6 bases and J by 6 bases, with 12 bases between them. In DNA form, the CDR3 reads TGCAGCGTCCTGGACTACCCCGAGCAGTACTTC. Its protein product is CSVLDYPEQYF.

This clone was recorded once. V and J are TRBV9 and TRBJ2-1, with D possibly matching TRBD1 (6 bases). Trimming removed 4 bases at V and 5 bases at J, with 19 bases between. The germline gives CDR1 SGDLS, CDR2 YYNGEE. The CDR3 is made up of 16 amino acids. The CDR3 loop is CASSSRTAEKNNEQFF. The CDR3 bases are TGTGCCAGCAGCTCCCGGACAGCCGAGAAGAACAATGAGCAGTTCTTC.

CDR3 nucleotide sequence: TGTGCCAGCGAATCTACGGACTTAAAGTCCTACGAGCAGTACTTC. It encodes CASESTDLKSYEQYF. This rearrangement joins TRBV6-4 to TRBJ2-7; a possible D gene is TRBD2 (5 bases). V was clipped by 8 bases and J by 1 base, with 18 bases between them. Germline V CDR1 and CDR2: MRHNA, SNTAGT. The length of the CDR3 is 15 residues.

This sequence joins TRBV6-5 and TRBJ2-4, with TRBD2 as a possible D gene (6 bases). With 3 bases removed from V and 5 bases from J, the gap between germline ends came to 14 bases. The V gene's germline CDR1 is MNHEY and CDR2 SVGAGI. The CDR3 is made up of 15 amino acids. CDR3 loop: CASSYSGGGENIQYF. The CDR3 DNA reads TGTGCCAGCAGTTATAGCGGAGGTGGGGAAAACATTCAGTACTTC.

J is TRBJ1-1 and V is TRBV2; D remains unclear. Trimming cost V 9 bases and J 0 bases, with 17 bases left between them. CDR3 length equals 15 residues. Germline values: CDR1 SNHLY, CDR2 FYNNEI. Here the CDR3 DNA reads TGTGCCAGTGGAGGTTCGGGAATTATGAACACTGAAGCTTTCTTT. Translated: CASGGSGIMNTEAFF.

CDR3 sequence reads: CSVGGAKNTEAFF. The CDR3 DNA sequence: TGCAGCGTTGGGGGAGCGAAAAACACTGAAGCTTTCTTT. The rearrangement links TRBV29-1 to TRBJ1-1; D is uncertain. V lost 4 bases and J lost 2, with 11 bases in between. This CDR3 contains 13 residues. Per germline, CDR1 SQVTM and CDR2 ANQGSEA.

J is TRBJ2-7 and V is TRBV12-3 or TRBV12-4, with D unclear. The length of the CDR3 is 12 residues. V lost 3 bases and J lost 4, with 7 bases in between. The CDR3 DNA sequence: TGTGCCAGCAGTTTGTCTGTTTACGAGCAGTACTTC. Amino acid sequence: CASSLSVYEQYF.

The J gene is TRBJ1-2, the V gene TRBV4-2; D not certain. V dropped 3 bases and J dropped 1 base, with 12 bases sitting between them. This CDR3 comprises 15 residues. Germline V gene lookup returns CDR1 LGHNA and CDR2 YNFKEQ. CDR3 DNA sequence: TGTGCCAGCAGCCATGCTGAACAGAGTAACTATGGCTACACCTTC. This sequence encodes CASSHAEQSNYGYTF.

The gene calls are TRBV18 and TRBJ1-2; D is perhaps TRBD1 (5 bases). This CDR3 is built from 14 residues. Germline assignment: CDR1 KGHSH and CDR2 LQKENI. Trimming left V 0 bases short and J 4 bases short, with 9 bases between. The CDR3 coding sequence is TGTGCCAGCTCACCACCGGCGGGGACCTATGGCTACACCTTC. Amino acids: CASSPPAGTYGYTF.

The rearrangement joins TRBV28 to TRBJ1-5; 7 bases line up with TRBD1. The CDR3 totals 15 residues. CDR1 MDHEN and CDR2 SYDVKM come from the germline V gene. V lost 2 bases and J lost 5; bases outside the gene matches: 6. The chain's CDR3 is CASSLRGGGYQPQHF. The CDR3 coding sequence is TGTGCCAGCAGTTTAAGAGGAGGGGGCTATCAGCCCCAGCATTTT.

This chain connects TRBV4-2 to TRBJ2-3; 14 bases line up with TRBD2. Trimming took 0 bases from V and 0 from J; bases not matched to a gene: 11. The CDR3 is made up of 21 amino acids. Per the germline V gene, CDR1 is LGHNA and CDR2 is YNFKEQ. Here the CDR3 DNA reads TGTGCCAGCAGCCAAGATGGGACTAGCGGGAGCTTTACTCCTAGCACAGATACGCAGTATTTT. This encodes CASSQDGTSGSFTPSTDTQYF.

The chain uses TRBV7-9 and TRBJ2-7, with 8 bases that match TRBD2. V lost 3 bases and J lost 2; bases outside the gene matches: 6. This CDR3 has 15 amino acids. From germline, CDR1 is SEHNR and CDR2 FQNEAQ (reference sequence). This CDR3 reads CASSLFSGTTYEQYF. CDR3 coding DNA: TGTGCCAGCAGCTTGTTTAGCGGGACGACCTACGAGCAGTACTTC.

The chain combines TRBV27 with TRBJ2-7; D might be TRBD1 (6 bases). The germline V gene encodes CDR1 MNHEY and CDR2 SMNVEV (reference sequence). The CDR3 contains 13 residues. With 5 bases removed from V and 6 bases from J, the gap between germline ends came to 14 bases. Written as DNA, the CDR3 is TGTGCCAGCAGTACGTTACAGGGCGCCGAGCAGTACTTC. Its protein product is CASSTLQGAEQYF.

The chain couples TRBV4-3 to TRBJ2-6, with D possibly TRBD1 on 6 matching bases. The CDR3 consists of 20 residues. Germline V CDR1 and CDR2: LGHNA, YSLEER. Trimming removed 0 bases at V and 0 bases at J, with 18 bases between. The CDR3 sequence: CASSQDLAAGVSSGANVLTF. The CDR3 nucleotides are TGCGCCAGCAGCCAAGATCTTGCGGCAGGGGTTAGCTCTGGGGCCAACGTCCTGACTTTC.

The chain recombines TRBV18 with TRBJ2-2; weak D call: TRBD2 (5 bases). Trimming pared 2 bases from V and 3 bases from J, leaving 13 bases between. The CDR3 has 16 residues. Germline V CDR1 and CDR2: KGHSH, LQKENI. The CDR3 nucleotides read TGTGCCAGCTCACCATTAGAGCTGAGGGACACCGGGGAGCTGTTTTTT. It is translated as CASSPLELRDTGELFF.

The chain employs TRBV28 and TRBJ1-6; 7 positions match TRBD1. The CDR3 extends over 15 amino acids. Trimming took 6 bases from V and 7 from J; bases not matched to a gene: 9. CDR1 and CDR2 (germline): MDHEN, SYDVKM. CDR3 sequence: CASRSTGVGNSPLHF. CDR3 in DNA: TGTGCCAGCAGGTCAACAGGGGTGGGCAATTCACCCCTCCACTTT.

The rearrangement uses TRBV19 and TRBJ2-6; D perhaps matches TRBD2 (7 bases). The germline V gene encodes CDR1 LNHDA and CDR2 SQIVND (reference sequence). V gave up 3 bases and J gave up 4 bases, with 19 bases separating them. The CDR3 is 18 residues long. The CDR3 region has the DNA TGTGCCAGTAGTATGGGAGGGGGACTCGGTACCGGGGCCAACGTCCTGACTTTC. It translates to CASSMGGGLGTGANVLTF.

The chain is built from TRBV27 and TRBJ1-2, with 7 bases matching TRBD1. CDR1 and CDR2 from the germline V gene are MNHEY and SMNVEV (reference sequence). CDR3 length: 18 residues. V was clipped by 10 bases and J by 0 bases; unmatched bases: 20. In DNA form, the CDR3 reads TGTGCCAACCTACGTGGGACAGACAGGAACCCAGCTAACTATGGCTACACCTTC. Its translation: CANLRGTDRNPANYGYTF.

V and J are TRBV2 and TRBJ1-1; D perhaps matches TRBD1 (5 bases). The length of the CDR3 is 13 residues. The germline V gene has CDR1 SNHLY and CDR2 FYNNEI. Trimming stripped 10 bases from V and 3 bases from J, with 15 bases between. The CDR3 spells CANTKARDTEAFF. In DNA, the CDR3 is TGTGCCAACACCAAGGCCAGGGACACTGAAGCTTTCTTT.

The genes are TRBV7-2 and TRBJ1-2, with no clear D. Germline-derived CDR1 and CDR2 are SGHTA and FQGNSA. The CDR3 runs to 15 residues. The V end was cut by 2 bases, the J end by 0 bases, with 10 bases between. The DNA of the CDR3 is TGTGCCAGCAGCTTAAGAGGCAGCACTAACTATGGCTACACCTTC. The encoded protein is CASSLRGSTNYGYTF. The variable domain in full, with the rest retrieved from reference TRBV7-2 and TRBJ1-2, is GAGVSQSPSNKVTEKGKDVELRCDPISGHTALYWYRQSLGQGLEFLIYFQGNSAPDKSGLPSDRFSAERTGGSVSTLTIQRTQQEDSAVYLCASSLRGSTNYGYTFGSGTRLTVV.

The chain is built from TRBV18 and TRBJ1-3; D gene uncertain. CDR1 KGHSH and CDR2 LQKENI come from the germline V gene. This CDR3 has 13 residues. V lost 3 bases and J lost 0, with 3 bases in between. The CDR3 nucleotides are TGTGCCAGCTCACCCGTCTCTGGAAACACCATATATTTT. Translated: CASSPVSGNTIYF.

The gene calls are TRBV6-6 and TRBJ2-5; 9 bases fit TRBD1. V lost 6 bases and J lost 5; bases outside the gene matches: 7. The CDR3 length is 14 residues. Germline-derived CDR1 and CDR2 are MNHNY and SVGAGI (reference sequence). In DNA form, the CDR3 reads TGTGCCAGCAGGCCGACAGGGGGTGTGGAGACCCAGTACTTC. It specifies CASRPTGGVETQYF.

The chain carries TRBV28 and TRBJ1-1, with a weak D call TRBD1 (6 bases). The CDR3 has 15 residues. The ends were cut back, 5 bases at V and 1 base at J, with 14 bases in the middle. Germline values: CDR1 MDHEN, CDR2 SYDVKM. In DNA, the CDR3 is TGTGCCAGCAGTGGTAAGGGACAAAGGAACACTGAAGCTTTCTTT. Its protein is CASSGKGQRNTEAFF.